The subject of this entry is one T cell receptor beta chain. What it binds is not known. Unmatched junction bases numbered 7, after V lost 2 bases and J lost 9 bases. The CDR3 contains 14 residues. Germline lookup yields CDR1 KGHSH and CDR2 LQKENI. The assay that was used to sequence DNA from cultured CD4+ T cells was the Oncomine TCR Beta short-read assay. TCRdb reprocessed the PCR reads via MiXCR and lists one record per CDR3 protein. The sample holds 6,500 to 10,000 distinct CDR3 sequences, 61% seen once. As to treatment: roughly 10-day PBMC culture with coronavirus spike peptide pools or control peptides (ViraFEST assay). Wells that each held 1.8 million or so PBMCs were cultured with around 9.9 IU/ml IL-2 and roughly 10 ug/ml peptide pools. This sample is drawn from a study of vaccination and CD4 T cells after COVID-19. General study results and limits: Median SARS-CoV-2-reactive clonotypes rose from 21 to 38, not significantly.

The J gene is TRBJ1-5, the V gene TRBV18, with TRBD1 identical over 7 bases. The input for sequencing was cultured CD4+ T cells from blood, taken after SARS-CoV-2 vaccination. The TCR was taken from a human donor with COVID-19. Here the CDR3 reads CASSPEQGSGPQHF. The CDR3 DNA reads TGTGCCAGCTCACCAGAACAGGGGAGTGGGCCCCAGCATTTT.